The 25 T cell receptor beta chains below were found in one sample sequenced in a study of OX40 agonist ivuxolimab in advanced cancers. Using immunoSEQ multiplex PCR, the repertoire was profiled, and TCRdb retains in-frame clones only, with some absent. The sample yields about 54,000 clones, approximately 90% seen once. The specimen comprised CD4+ or CD8+ T cells sorted from blood, sampled in a trial of the OX40 agonist ivuxolimab. These receptors were taken from an adult with an advanced solid tumor such as melanoma, head and neck, liver or kidney cancer.

This clone has more than one count but fewer than ten. Sequence at one end of the junction differs from germline and may be a read error. The V gene is TRBV11-2, the J gene TRBJ1-2; D may be TRBD1 (5 bases). The length of the CDR3 is 10 residues. Germline assignment: CDR1 SGHAT and CDR2 FQNNGV. The chain's CDR3 is CASGLGPPAF. For the CDR3, the DNA is TGTGCCAGCGGCCTGGGGCCCCCAGCCTTC. Combining the CDR3 with reference TRBV11-2 and TRBJ1-2 gives the whole variable domain EAGVAQSPRYKIIEKRQSVAFWCNPISGHATLYWYQQILGQGPKLLIQFQNNGVVDDSQLPKDRFSAERLKGVDSTLKIQPAKLEDSAVYLCASGLGPPAFGSGTRLTVV.

The V call is TRBV5-4, the J call TRBJ2-5; 16 bases map to TRBD2. The germline V gene encodes CDR1 SGHNT and CDR2 YYREEE (reference sequence). The CDR3 is 17 amino acids. V was pared by 4 bases and J by 5 bases, with 8 bases of the junction left unmatched. The CDR3 DNA reads as TGTGCCAGCAGCCTAGGGACTAGCGGGAGGGCCCGGGAGACCCAGTACTTC. Amino acids: CASSLGTSGRARETQYF.

The chain employs TRBV5-1 and TRBJ1-5, with 7 bases aligning to TRBD1. The V gene end was trimmed by 0 bases and the J gene end by 7 bases; junction bases not matched to a gene: 7. This CDR3 is 15 amino acids long. In germline, CDR1 is SGHRS, CDR2 YFSETQ. The CDR3 DNA follows: TGCGCCAGCAGCTTGGGAGGGGGCCCCCACCAGCCCCAGCATTTT. Protein product: CASSLGGGPHQPQHF. Drawing the rest from reference TRBV5-1 and TRBJ1-5, the complete variable domain is KAGVTQTPRYLIKTRGQQVTLSCSPISGHRSVSWYQQTPGQGLQFLFEYFSETQRNKGNFPGRFSGRQFSNSRSEMNVSTLELGDSALYLCASSLGGGPHQPQHFGDGTRLSIL.

The CDR3 sequence: CASRLSGTGPGELFF. CDR3 DNA sequence: TGTGCCAGCAGACTATCCGGGACAGGGCCCGGGGAGCTGTTTTTT. V usage is TRBV14 and J usage is TRBJ2-2, with TRBD1 matching over 9 bases. From germline, CDR1 is SGHDN and CDR2 FVKESK. This CDR3 has 15 amino acids. Unmatched junction bases numbered 8, after V lost 6 bases and J lost 6 bases. The full variable domain, completed using reference TRBV14 and TRBJ2-2, is EAGVTQFPSHSVIEKGQTVTLRCDPISGHDNLYWYRRVMGKEIKFLLHFVKESKQDESGMPNNRFLAERTGGTYSTLKVQPAELEDSGVYFCASRLSGTGPGELFFGEGSRLTVL.

The chain links TRBV7-9 to TRBJ2-1, with TRBD2 matching 7 bases. This CDR3 is built from 19 residues. The V gene end was trimmed by 5 bases and the J gene end by 2 bases; junction bases not matched to a gene: 18. Germline values: CDR1 SEHNR, CDR2 FQNEAQ (reference sequence). This chain's CDR3 is CASSPELKKAGDAYNEQFF. CDR3 coding DNA: TGTGCCAGCAGCCCCGAACTTAAGAAGGCGGGGGATGCCTACAATGAGCAGTTCTTC.

The chain is built from TRBV5-6 and TRBJ2-7; 10 bases map to TRBD1. Germline lookup yields CDR1 SGHDT and CDR2 YYEEEE. Germline trimming cut 2 bases from V and 4 bases from J; bases unmatched to any gene: 6. This CDR3 is built from 15 residues. DNA for the CDR3: TGTGCCAGCAGCTTAGACAGGGGGCTAGGGTACGAGCAGTACTTC. It is translated as CASSLDRGLGYEQYF.

The CDR3 protein is CASSQDTSRNEQFF. The CDR3 DNA is TGCGCCAGCAGCCAAGACACTAGTCGTAATGAGCAGTTCTTC. The V and J genes are TRBV4-1 and TRBJ2-1; D is perhaps TRBD2 (5 bases). Per the germline V gene, CDR1 is MGHRA and CDR2 is YSYEKL. V shed 0 bases and J shed 7 bases, with 10 bases lying between them. The CDR3 totals 14 residues.

The chain joins TRBV29-1 to TRBJ1-2; D gene ambiguous. This CDR3 is built from 13 residues. V was shortened by 0 bases and J by 8 bases, with 13 bases between the two germline ends. Germline lookup yields CDR1 SQVTM and CDR2 ANQGSEA. Here the CDR3 DNA reads TGCAGCGTTGAAGATAGAAGACGCGGAGGCTACACCTTC. It encodes CSVEDRRRGGYTF.

The J gene is TRBJ2-7, the V gene TRBV27, with a tentative D call TRBD2 (6 bases). This CDR3 has 17 residues. CDR1 is MNHEY and CDR2 is SMNVEV in the germline V gene (reference sequence). The V and J ends lost 0 bases and 2 bases respectively, with 17 bases between them. The CDR3 nucleotides are TGTGCCAGCAGTTTATCGGGACTGTCGATCGGGGCCTACGAGCAGTACTTC. It yields the protein CASSLSGLSIGAYEQYF.

V gene TRBV10-3 combines with J gene TRBJ2-7; 10 bases fit TRBD2. V lost 6 bases, J lost 6 bases, and 5 bases stayed unmatched. This CDR3 is 13 amino acids long. Germline CDR1 is ENHRY and CDR2 is SYGVKD. CDR3 in DNA: TGTGCCATCAGAGCGGGGGGGAATGTCGAGCAGTACTTC. It encodes CAIRAGGNVEQYF.

V usage is TRBV28 and J usage is TRBJ1-5; 8 bases align to TRBD1. J was trimmed by 0 bases and V by 4 bases; bases with no gene match: 2. Per the germline V gene, CDR1 is MDHEN and CDR2 is SYDVKM. This CDR3 has 15 residues. The CDR3 is CASSSTGDSNQPQHF. CDR3 sequence (DNA): TGTGCCAGCAGTTCGACAGGGGATAGCAATCAGCCCCAGCATTTT.

V is TRBV6-5 and J is TRBJ2-7; 11 bases agree with TRBD1. The junction had 5 bases not matched to a gene; V was cut back by 8 bases and J by 2 bases. The CDR3 totals 14 residues. The germline V gene encodes CDR1 MNHEY and CDR2 SVGAGI. CDR3 residues: CASGRTGGAYEQYF. The CDR3 DNA is TGTGCCAGCGGACGGACAGGGGGCGCCTACGAGCAGTACTTC.

For the CDR3, the DNA is TGTGCCAGCACCCGGGGAGGGGACACACAAGAGACCCAGTACTTC. This encodes CASTRGGDTQETQYF. The V call is TRBV9, the J call TRBJ2-5; a possible D gene is TRBD2 (7 bases). CDR1 SGDLS and CDR2 YYNGEE come from the germline V gene. V lost 6 bases and J 2 bases, leaving 17 bases between the germline ends. The CDR3 extends over 15 amino acids.

This rearrangement joins TRBV19 to TRBJ2-1; the D gene could be TRBD1 or TRBD2 (5 bases each). The V end was cut by 5 bases, the J end by 4 bases, with 15 bases between. In germline, CDR1 is LNHDA, CDR2 SQIVND (reference sequence). The CDR3 runs 15 residues. The CDR3 DNA sequence: TGTGCCAGTAGTTCTCAGCAGGGCGGGTACAATGAGCAGTTCTTC. The encoded protein is CASSSQQGGYNEQFF.

V gene TRBV7-2 combines with J gene TRBJ1-1, with 7 bases matching TRBD1. Germline CDR1 and CDR2: SGHTA and FQGNSA. The CDR3 covers 13 residues. Trimming cost V 5 bases and J 3 bases; bases outside gene matches: 3. The CDR3 DNA sequence: TGTGCCAGCAGCATCGACAGGGACACTGAAGCTTTCTTT. Translating gives CASSIDRDTEAFF. Based on the CDR3 plus reference TRBV7-2 and TRBJ1-1, the full variable domain is GAGVSQSPSNKVTEKGKDVELRCDPISGHTALYWYRQSLGQGLEFLIYFQGNSAPDKSGLPSDRFSAERTGGSVSTLTIQRTQQEDSAVYLCASSIDRDTEAFFGQGTRLTVV.

Points on this clone: Other nucleotide sequences in the sample specify the same CDR3. The chain recombines TRBV5-1 with TRBJ2-7, with a possible D match to TRBD2 (6 bases). The CDR3 covers 12 residues. CDR1 is SGHRS and CDR2 is YFSETQ in the germline V gene. V lost 4 bases to trimming and J lost 4 bases, with 9 bases between them. The DNA of the CDR3 is TGCGCCAGCAGCCCCGGAGGGTACGAGCAGTACTTC. Translation: CASSPGGYEQYF.

The chain links TRBV2 to TRBJ1-1, with D unclear. From germline, CDR1 is SNHLY and CDR2 FYNNEI. Trimming shortened V by 0 bases and J by 13 bases, and 12 bases separated the two germline ends. The CDR3 contains 12 residues. CDR3 nucleotides: TGTGCCAGCAGTGAAGCGGGCATACACGTTTTCTTT. Protein sequence: CASSEAGIHVFF.

This clone was seen only once. The chain couples TRBV10-1 to TRBJ2-7; a possible D gene is TRBD2 (5 bases). The CDR3 consists of 15 residues. Germline assignment: CDR1 WNHNN and CDR2 SYGVQD (reference sequence). V lost 0 bases to trimming and J lost 4 bases, with 13 bases between them. CDR3 nucleotides: TGCGCCAGCAGTGAGTCGAGGGCGGCCGGGTACGAGCAGTACTTC. This gives the protein CASSESRAAGYEQYF.

The rearrangement links TRBV5-6 to TRBJ2-2; D remains ambiguous. The CDR3 has 17 residues. CDR1 SGHDT and CDR2 YYEEEE come from the germline V gene. V gave up 3 bases and J gave up 5 bases, with 20 bases separating them. CDR3 sequence reads: CASSSFRRTFATGELFF. CDR3 DNA: TGTGCCAGCAGCTCGTTCCGTCGGACGTTTGCGACCGGGGAGCTGTTTTTT.

This chain joins TRBV7-2 and TRBJ2-4, with 7 bases lining up with TRBD2. V lost 1 base and J lost 0; bases outside the gene matches: 3. This CDR3 spans 16 amino acids. Germline CDR1 is SGHTA and CDR2 is FQGNSA. The CDR3 region has the DNA TGTGCCAGCAGCTTAGTGCCTAGCGGAGCCAAAAACATTCAGTACTTC. Protein: CASSLVPSGAKNIQYF.

The chain joins TRBV5-5 to TRBJ2-1, with D perhaps matching TRBD2 (5 bases). The germline gives CDR1 SGHKS, CDR2 YYEKEE (reference sequence). CDR3 length: 16 amino acids. V shed 0 bases and J shed 7 bases, with 17 bases lying between them. The CDR3 protein is CASSLGDRGGVNEQFF. The CDR3 bases are TGTGCCAGCAGCTTGGGTGATCGGGGTGGGGTGAATGAGCAGTTCTTC. Looking up the rest from reference TRBV5-5 and TRBJ2-1 gives the full variable domain: DAGVTQSPTHLIKTRGQQVTLRCSPISGHKSVSWYQQVLGQGPQFIFQYYEKEERGRGNFPDRFSARQFPNYSSELNVNALLLGDSALYLCASSLGDRGGVNEQFFGPGTRLTVL.

The chain joins TRBV27 to TRBJ1-1, with a possible D match to TRBD1 (5 bases). There are 14 residues in the CDR3. Germline values: CDR1 MNHEY, CDR2 SMNVEV (reference sequence). V lost 7 bases, J lost 2 bases, and 14 bases lay in between. CDR3 bases: TGTGCCAGCACCACGGGACGGGCAAACACTGAAGCTTTCTTT. This gives the protein CASTTGRANTEAFF.

The chain employs TRBV7-2 and TRBJ2-1; 7 nucleotides match TRBD2. The V and J ends lost 6 bases and 2 bases, in that order; junction bases with no gene match: 4. CDR1 is SGHTA and CDR2 is FQGNSA in the germline V gene. The CDR3 runs 14 residues. Here the CDR3 reads CASRRDYPYNEQFF. The DNA of the CDR3 is TGTGCCAGCAGGCGGGACTATCCCTACAATGAGCAGTTCTTC.

This clone was found once. This chain joins TRBV7-9 and TRBJ1-6; D is undetermined. Per the germline V gene, CDR1 is SEHNR and CDR2 is FQNEAQ (reference sequence). Trimming took 1 base from V and 5 from J, leaving 9 bases between them. The CDR3 covers 15 residues. CDR3 region: CASSLGYSHNSPLHF. DNA of the CDR3: TGTGCCAGCAGCTTAGGTTACAGCCATAATTCACCCCTCCACTTT.

Remarks on this clone: At the DNA level, this CDR3 is encoded by other sequences in the same sample as well. This rearrangement joins TRBV6-5 to TRBJ1-5; tentative D call: TRBD1 (5 bases). The V end lost 0 bases, the J end lost 2 bases, and 5 bases lay between the germline ends. The CDR3 spans 14 residues. CDR1 is MNHEY, CDR2 SVGAGI, per germline. The CDR3 bases are TGTGCCAGCAGTTACTCGGGGGGCAATCAGCCCCAGCATTTT. Residues: CASSYSGGNQPQHF.